Each of the 18 T cell receptor beta chains below was sequenced from the same sample in a study of early T cells in non-severe SARS-CoV-2 infection. TCRdb recomputed calls from the 5' RACE reads with MiXCR, one row per CDR3 protein. Among about 77,000 distinct CDR3 sequences listed, roughly a sixth were seen once. Sequences were obtained from whole blood. The source of these receptors is an adult who was a healthcare worker with PCR-confirmed SARS-CoV-2 infection or an uninfected control (not recorded which).

The V call is TRBV6-5, the J call TRBJ2-7; the D gene is possibly TRBD2 (6 bases). V was pared by 0 bases and J by 5 bases, with 14 bases between. Germline V gene sequence: CDR1 MNHEY, CDR2 SVGAGI. This CDR3 spans 15 amino acids. In nucleotides, the CDR3 is TGTGCCAGCAGTTACTCCCCTGGGAGGTACAACGAGCAGTACTTC. It specifies CASSYSPGRYNEQYF.

The rearrangement links TRBV18 to TRBJ1-5; D not resolved. CDR1 and CDR2 (germline): KGHSH, LQKENI. The CDR3 loop spans 15 amino acids. V lost 2 bases, J lost 5 bases, and 13 bases lay in between. CDR3 DNA: TGTGCCAGCTCACCAGGCGCAGCAGCGGATCAGCCCCAGCATTTT. It specifies CASSPGAAADQPQHF.

The rearrangement joins TRBV2 to TRBJ2-1; D could derive from TRBD1 or TRBD2 (6 bases each). This CDR3 region has 15 residues. With 10 bases removed from V and 0 bases from J, the gap between germline ends came to 16 bases. In germline, CDR1 is SNHLY, CDR2 FYNNEI. This chain's CDR3 is CANKKGGSSYNEQFF. Here the CDR3 DNA reads TGTGCCAACAAGAAGGGGGGAAGCTCCTACAATGAGCAGTTCTTC.

The table lists this clonotype with a few counts. This sequence joins TRBV24-1 and TRBJ2-1; 8 bases match TRBD2. Per the germline V gene, CDR1 is KGHDR and CDR2 is SFDVKD. The CDR3 sequence is 15 residues long. The trim removed 7 bases at V and 4 bases at J, leaving 8 bases unmatched. For the CDR3, the DNA is TGTGCCACCAGCGACCCCAGCGGGAGTTACAATGAGCAGTTCTTC. This encodes CATSDPSGSYNEQFF.

There are a few counts of this clonotype. The chain carries TRBV18 and TRBJ2-6; perhaps TRBD1 as D (5 bases). The CDR3 sequence is 17 residues long. Trimming shortened V by 1 base and J by 1 base, and 11 bases separated the two germline ends. Germline CDR1 reads KGHSH; CDR2 reads LQKENI. The CDR3: CASSPLQGTSGANVLTF. The CDR3 DNA follows: TGTGCCAGCTCACCACTGCAGGGAACGTCTGGGGCCAACGTCCTGACTTTC. The whole variable domain, remainder taken from reference TRBV18 and TRBJ2-6, is NAGVMQNPRHLVRRRGQEARLRCSPMKGHSHVYWYRQLPEEGLKFMVYLQKENIIDESGMPKERFSAEFPKEGPSILRIQQVVRGDSAAYFCASSPLQGTSGANVLTFGAGSRLTVL.

This clonotype was seen more than once but under ten times. The genes are TRBV18 and TRBJ1-5; tentative D call: TRBD1 (6 bases). Trimming removed 6 bases at V and 6 bases at J, with 15 bases between. CDR1 is KGHSH, CDR2 LQKENI, per germline. This CDR3 has 14 amino acids. The CDR3 is CASSEDGGPQPQHF. CDR3 sequence (DNA): TGTGCCAGCTCCGAGGACGGGGGCCCTCAGCCCCAGCATTTT.

This clonotype was counted a few times. The chain couples TRBV10-3 to TRBJ2-3; tentatively, D is TRBD2 (5 bases). The CDR3 extends over 13 amino acids. Germline values: CDR1 ENHRY, CDR2 SYGVKD. V lost 11 bases, J lost 0 bases, and 12 bases lay in between. The CDR3 sequence: CASTGTSTDTQYF. CDR3 DNA sequence: TGTGCCTCAACGGGAACCAGCACAGATACGCAGTATTTT.

This clonotype came up a few times. This chain uses TRBV28 with TRBJ2-1, with 8 nucleotides matching TRBD2. CDR1 is MDHEN and CDR2 is SYDVKM in the germline V gene. The CDR3 has 16 residues. V lost 4 bases and J lost 9; bases outside the gene matches: 14. The CDR3 DNA reads TGTGCCAGCAGTTCGTGGACTCCCGGGGGGGTAGGTGAGCAGTTCTTC. Translated, it gives CASSSWTPGGVGEQFF.

This clonotype was seen a few times. The rearrangement links TRBV5-1 to TRBJ1-1; no reliable D call. V dropped 1 base and J dropped 2 bases, with 6 bases sitting between them. The CDR3 is made up of 13 amino acids. Germline V gene sequence: CDR1 SGHRS, CDR2 YFSETQ. The DNA of the CDR3 is TGCGCCAGCAGCTTGAGGAGTAACACTGAAGCTTTCTTT. This codes for CASSLRSNTEAFF.

This clonotype was picked up a small number of times. The chain links TRBV20-1 to TRBJ2-1; a possible D gene is TRBD1 (6 bases). CDR1 DFQATT and CDR2 SNEGSKA come from the germline V gene (reference sequence). The CDR3 is 14 residues long. Deletions cut 5 bases from V and 5 bases from J, with 16 bases between. CDR3 loop: CSAPQAGANNEQFF. For the CDR3, the DNA is TGCAGTGCTCCGCAGGCAGGGGCAAACAATGAGCAGTTCTTC.

This clonotype came up a few times. The J gene is TRBJ2-7, the V gene TRBV7-9; 7 bases map to TRBD1. Unmatched junction bases numbered 2, after V lost 5 bases and J lost 1 base. The CDR3 length is 13 residues. CDR1 is SEHNR, CDR2 FQNEAQ, per germline (reference sequence). Here the CDR3 reads CASSPGQSYEQYF. In DNA form, the CDR3 reads TGTGCCAGCAGCCCGGGACAGTCCTACGAGCAGTACTTC.

This chain uses TRBV6-2 or TRBV6-3 with TRBJ2-1; D uncertain. CDR1 MNHEY and CDR2 SVGEGT come from the germline V gene. The V end lost 4 bases, the J end lost 0 bases, and 13 bases lay between the germline ends. There are 16 residues in the CDR3. CDR3 residues: CASSSVGSSSYNEQFF. The CDR3 DNA is TGTGCCAGCAGTTCCGTCGGTAGTAGCTCCTACAATGAGCAGTTCTTC.

This clonotype was seen a handful of times. The genes are TRBV2 and TRBJ2-3; TRBD2 matches at 9 bases. This CDR3 spans 15 amino acids. The V and J ends lost 3 bases and 2 bases, in that order; junction bases with no gene match: 3. Germline loops: CDR1 SNHLY, CDR2 FYNNEI. In nucleotides, the CDR3 is TGTGCCAGCAGTGAGCTAGCGGGACACACAGATACGCAGTATTTT. As protein: CASSELAGHTDTQYF.

The chain employs TRBV14 and TRBJ2-7; 10 nucleotides line up with TRBD2. The CDR3 is 15 residues long. The trim removed 4 bases at V and 7 bases at J, leaving 10 bases unmatched. The germline V gene has CDR1 SGHDN and CDR2 FVKESK. The CDR3: CASSRELAGMGEQYF. The CDR3 bases are TGTGCCAGCAGCCGAGAACTAGCGGGAATGGGGGAGCAGTACTTC.

The chain combines TRBV24-1 with TRBJ2-2; D might be TRBD1 or TRBD2, each matching 5 bases. The CDR3 length is 11 residues. Germline CDR1 is KGHDR and CDR2 is SFDVKD. V was cut by 9 bases and J by 6 bases, with 7 bases left in between. CDR3 amino acids: CATRGPGELFF. The CDR3 DNA is TGTGCCACCCGGGGACCCGGGGAGCTGTTTTTT.

This clonotype showed up just a few times. The chain carries TRBV20-1 and TRBJ2-2, with D possibly being TRBD2 (6 bases). The V gene's germline CDR1 is DFQATT and CDR2 SNEGSKA (reference sequence). Deletions cut 0 bases from V and 6 bases from J, with 8 bases between. This CDR3 has 13 residues. This CDR3 reads CSAREGGPGELFF. The CDR3 bases are TGCAGTGCTAGAGAGGGGGGTCCCGGGGAGCTGTTTTTT.

This sequence joins TRBV20-1 and TRBJ2-3; D unresolved. CDR1 is DFQATT and CDR2 is SNEGSKA in the germline V gene (reference sequence). V dropped 5 bases and J dropped 4 bases, with 13 bases sitting between them. The CDR3 is 13 residues long. Here the CDR3 DNA reads TGCAGTGCTTCAATTAGCTCCCCAGATACGCAGTATTTT. It yields the protein CSASISSPDTQYF.

The V call is TRBV6-8, the J call TRBJ2-1, with D uncertain. Germline values: CDR1 MNHGY, CDR2 SAAAGT. The CDR3 is 16 amino acids. Trimming shortened V by 6 bases and J by 12 bases, and 27 bases separated the two germline ends. The DNA for the CDR3 is TGTGCCAGCAGCCCCAGAGACGGCAAACACCATTGGGGGCAGTTCTTC. Translation: CASSPRDGKHHWGQFF.